Sequencing of this TCR beta chain was carried out in a study of CD8 T cells in Susac syndrome. Study findings and constraints: As the study acknowledged, the number of individuals in its TCR sequencing and HLA analysis was relatively small.

With random hexamers, roughly 0.45 to 1 ug RNA was reverse transcribed. TCRdb ran MiXCR on the immunoSEQ multiplex PCR reads and lists one entry per CDR3 protein. In the table there are roughly 190,000 distinct CDR3 sequences, approximately 94% of which are singletons. This clonotype was detected only a few times. Its antigen is undetermined. CD8+ and CD4+ T cells from blood underwent TCR beta sequencing, which was carried out in a high-throughput format. While CD8+ and CD4+ T cells were isolated negatively, TEMRA cells were enriched by FACS. The CDR3 spans 14 residues. V trimming: 5 bases; J trimming: 6 bases; junction bases outside the gene matches: 6. CDR1 and CDR2 from the germline V gene are SGHVS and FQNEAQ.

This TCR came from a human donor in good health. The chain is built from TRBV7-8 and TRBJ1-2; 10 bases map to TRBD1. The sample consisted of CD4+ T cells from PBMCs. DNA of the CDR3: TGTGCCAGCAGCCCGGGACAGGGGACAGATGGCTACACCTTC. This gives the protein CASSPGQGTDGYTF.